This T cell receptor (beta chain) was retrieved from a study of blood T cells in healthy people across ages. With respect to this clonotype: The antigen is unknown.

Next came a second PCR, run for about 7 to 11 cycles, which used a sample-barcoded 5' primer along with a J-beta primer mix. Each CDR3 protein gets one entry after TCRdb re-called the 5' RACE reads with MiXCR. The sample carries hundreds of thousands of distinct CDR3 sequences, around three fifths recorded once. Study results and limitations: Observed TCR beta diversity showed a strong correlation with the percentage of naive T cells as measured by flow cytometry. Changes in expanded clonotypes were possibly confounded, as the CMV status of donors was unknown. Estimated diversity that came from one million T cells was considered an underestimate.

The TCR comes from a man aged 55 to 70 in good health. The sample consisted of blood.

CDR3 amino acids: CASGPYGANVLTF. The CDR3 DNA reads TGTGCCAGCGGCCCTTACGGGGCCAACGTCCTGACTTTC. V usage is TRBV7-2 and J usage is TRBJ2-6; D is unresolved. Germline V gene sequence: CDR1 SGHTA, CDR2 FQGNSA. The CDR3 totals 13 residues. V was clipped by 8 bases and J by 4 bases, with 9 bases between them.